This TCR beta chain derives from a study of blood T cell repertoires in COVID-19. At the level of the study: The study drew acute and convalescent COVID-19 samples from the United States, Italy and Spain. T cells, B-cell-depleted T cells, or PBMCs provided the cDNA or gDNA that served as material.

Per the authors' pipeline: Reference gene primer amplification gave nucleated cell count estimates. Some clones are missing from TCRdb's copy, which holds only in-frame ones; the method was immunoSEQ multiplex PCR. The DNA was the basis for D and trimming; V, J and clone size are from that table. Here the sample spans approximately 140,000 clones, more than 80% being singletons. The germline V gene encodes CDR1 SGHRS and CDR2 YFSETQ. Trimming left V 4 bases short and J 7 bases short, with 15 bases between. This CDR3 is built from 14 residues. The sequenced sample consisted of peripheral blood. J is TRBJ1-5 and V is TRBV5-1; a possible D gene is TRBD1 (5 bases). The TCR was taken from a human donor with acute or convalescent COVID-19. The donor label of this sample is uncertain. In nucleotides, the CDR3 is TGCGCCAGCAGCCCGGAGAGCGGGGACCAGCCCCAGCATTTT. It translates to CASSPESGDQPQHF. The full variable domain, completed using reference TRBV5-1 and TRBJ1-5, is KAGVTQTPRYLIKTRGQQVTLSCSPISGHRSVSWYQQTPGQGLQFLFEYFSETQRNKGNFPGRFSGRQFSNSRSEMNVSTLELGDSALYLCASSPESGDQPQHFGDGTRLSIL.